This TCR beta chain comes out of a study of blood T cell repertoires in COVID-19. During active infection, Seattle patients enrolled and were then monitored through disease. Data came from immunoSEQ multiplex PCR; TCRdb stores just in-frame clones and leaves some out. The sample has about 430,000 clones, 70% to 90% seen once. The sequence came from a young man with COVID-19, enrolled during active disease. Sequenced: peripheral blood.

The CDR3 coding sequence is TGTGCCAGCAGTTACTCTGGGGGGGCAGACGAGCAGTACTTC. This translates into CASSYSGGADEQYF. The J gene is TRBJ2-7, the V gene TRBV6-6; a possible D gene is TRBD2 (7 bases). The CDR3 runs to 14 residues. The germline CDR1 and CDR2 sequences are MNHNY and SVGAGI (reference sequence). The V end was cut by 0 bases, the J end by 5 bases, with 11 bases between.